This T cell receptor (beta chain) emerged from a study of T cell responses to AZD1222 COVID-19 vaccine. Findings and limits, study-wide: Seropositive status at baseline applied to only five to seven AZD1222 recipients.

Regarding this clone: What it recognizes is unknown.

There are 14 residues in the CDR3. The germline gives CDR1 SEHNR, CDR2 FQNEAQ (reference sequence). The J segment lost 3 bases and the V segment lost 4 bases, leaving 4 bases of the junction unmatched. Clones were sequenced by immunoSEQ multiplex PCR, and TCRdb holds only the in-frame ones, with some missing. The repertoire consists of about 130,000 clones, with 70% to 90% occurring once and the leading ten covering approximately 12%. This specimen was peripheral blood, taken on day 0 of AZD1222 vaccination. The V call is TRBV7-9, the J call TRBJ2-7; 9 bases map to TRBD2. This clonotype originated in an adult in good health. The CDR3 coding sequence is TGTGCCAGCAGCTCCGGGACTAGCAGCTACGAGCAGTACTTC. This sequence encodes CASSSGTSSYEQYF.